This TCR beta chain comes out of a study of blood T cells in healthy people across ages. Trimming shortened V by 4 bases and J by 6 bases, and 12 bases separated the two germline ends. CDR3 length equals 13 residues. The germline CDR1 and CDR2 sequences are KGHDR and SFDVKD. Together with a sample-barcoded 5' primer, a J-beta primer mix was included in a second PCR lasting about 7 to 11 cycles. Using its own MiXCR run on the 5' RACE reads, TCRdb lists one record per CDR3 protein. Here the sample spans 1.2 million to 1.5 million distinct CDR3 sequences, roughly 45% being singletons. The sequence came from a woman aged 18-29 years in good health. This sequence joins TRBV24-1 and TRBJ2-7; D is uncertain. The sample was blood. CDR3 amino acids: CATSDAGYVEQYF. In DNA form, the CDR3 reads TGTGCCACCAGTGACGCCGGTTACGTCGAGCAGTACTTC.